The next 14 T cell receptor beta chains were all read from a single sample in a study of blood T cell repertoires in COVID-19. Clones were sequenced by immunoSEQ multiplex PCR, and TCRdb holds only the in-frame ones, with some missing. The sample has approximately 250,000 clones, about nine tenths seen once. The material sequenced was peripheral blood. These TCRs come from a man aged 35-49 years with active or convalescent COVID-19.

V gene TRBV6-5 combines with J gene TRBJ2-3; 8 bases fit TRBD2. V lost 8 bases, J lost 4 bases, and 11 bases stayed unmatched. This CDR3 has 15 residues. Germline CDR1 and CDR2: MNHEY and SVGAGI. The CDR3 sequence is CASQFREGLADTQYF. The CDR3 region has the DNA TGTGCCAGCCAATTCCGGGAGGGCCTGGCAGATACGCAGTATTTT.

V usage is TRBV7-2 and J usage is TRBJ2-5; no clear D gene. Trimming stripped 6 bases from V and 1 base from J, with 9 bases between. CDR3 size: 13 residues. Looked up from germline, CDR1 is SGHTA and CDR2 is FQGNSA. Here the CDR3 reads CASRARRQETQYF. The CDR3, as DNA: TGTGCCAGCAGGGCCAGGCGCCAAGAGACCCAGTACTTC.

The V and J genes are TRBV28 and TRBJ1-4, with D possibly being TRBD1 (5 bases). Germline V gene lookup returns CDR1 MDHEN and CDR2 SYDVKM. Trimming took off 1 base at V and 0 bases at J, with 6 bases between the two ends. The CDR3 is 15 amino acids. CDR3 nucleotides: TGTGCCAGCAGTTTATCGGGGGCAACTAATGAAAAACTGTTTTTT. Residues: CASSLSGATNEKLFF.

The chain has TRBV5-4 and TRBJ1-3, with D uncertain. This CDR3 region has 11 residues. CDR1 and CDR2 (germline): SGHNT, YYREEE (reference sequence). V shed 4 bases and J shed 7 bases, with 6 bases lying between them. The CDR3 is CASSDGNTIYF. CDR3 nucleotide sequence: TGTGCCAGCAGCGACGGGAACACCATATATTTT.

The chain joins TRBV11-3 to TRBJ2-5, with D unresolved. Trimming pared 1 base from V and 4 bases from J, leaving 10 bases between. Germline V gives CDR1 SGHNT, CDR2 YENEEA. This CDR3 has 14 residues. The CDR3 sequence is CASSLGNNGETQYF. CDR3 bases: TGTGCCAGCAGCTTAGGAAACAATGGAGAGACCCAGTACTTC. The full variable domain, in which reference TRBV11-3 and TRBJ2-5 provide the parts outside the CDR3, is EAGVVQSPRYKIIEKKQPVAFWCNPISGHNTLYWYLQNLGQGPELLIRYENEEAVDDSQLPKDRFSAERLKGVDSTLKIQPAELGDSAVYLCASSLGNNGETQYFGPGTRLLVL.

The rearrangement uses TRBV11-2 and TRBJ2-1; weak D call: TRBD2 (5 bases). Germline V CDR1 and CDR2: SGHAT, FQNNGV. V lost 3 bases and J 5 bases, leaving 11 bases between the germline ends. The CDR3 has 14 residues. CDR3 bases: TGTGCCAGCAGCTTTAGAGACGGGGACAATGAGCAGTTCTTC. Protein sequence: CASSFRDGDNEQFF.

V is TRBV24-1 and J is TRBJ2-3; D unresolved. Germline CDR1 is KGHDR and CDR2 is SFDVKD. V gave up 0 bases and J gave up 0 bases, with 6 bases separating them. This CDR3 comprises 15 residues. The CDR3 coding sequence is TGTGCCACCAGTGATTTGCAAACTAGCACAGATACGCAGTATTTT. It is translated as CATSDLQTSTDTQYF.

The chain recombines TRBV5-6 with TRBJ2-1, with TRBD1 as a possible D gene (5 bases). The V gene's germline CDR1 is SGHDT and CDR2 YYEEEE. Trimming left V 3 bases short and J 7 bases short, with 11 bases between. The CDR3 consists of 13 residues. The DNA for the CDR3 is TGTGCCAGCAGCTCGGACCAGGGAAATGAGCAGTTCTTC. Protein sequence: CASSSDQGNEQFF.

This clone has only a few counts. The V call is TRBV27, the J call TRBJ2-7; 16 bases match TRBD2. Per the germline V gene, CDR1 is MNHEY and CDR2 is SMNVEV (reference sequence). The CDR3 is 18 residues long. V lost 2 bases, J lost 3 bases, and 7 bases stayed unmatched. CDR3 bases: TGTGCCAGCAGTTTAGACGGGACTAGCGGGGGGGCCTTCTACGAGCAGTACTTC. Its protein is CASSLDGTSGGAFYEQYF.

This chain uses TRBV18 with TRBJ1-6; 7 bases map to TRBD1. Germline V CDR1 and CDR2: KGHSH, LQKENI. With 2 bases clipped from V and 9 bases from J, the junction kept 10 bases outside the gene matches. There are 16 residues in the CDR3. CDR3 region: CASSPSGNRGISPLHF. CDR3 nucleotide sequence: TGTGCCAGCTCACCATCCGGGAACAGGGGAATTTCACCCCTCCACTTT.

The V gene is TRBV4-2, the J gene TRBJ2-2, with D perhaps TRBD1 (6 bases). The germline V gene has CDR1 LGHNA and CDR2 YNFKEQ. V dropped 0 bases and J dropped 5 bases, with 13 bases sitting between them. The length of the CDR3 is 16 residues. For the CDR3, the DNA is TGTGCCAGCAGCCAAGAGCTGCCAACAGGGACCGGGGAGCTGTTTTTT. Translation gives CASSQELPTGTGELFF.

The CDR3 sequence: CASSDPQETQYF. In DNA, the CDR3 is TGTGCCAGCAGTGATCCTCAAGAGACCCAGTACTTC. The rearrangement uses TRBV2 and TRBJ2-5; D is unclear. This CDR3 has 12 amino acids. The V end lost 3 bases, the J end lost 2 bases, and 4 bases lay between the germline ends. Germline CDR1 and CDR2: SNHLY and FYNNEI.

V and J are TRBV2 and TRBJ2-5, with a weak D call TRBD2 (5 bases). Between the trimmed V and J ends, which lost 6 bases and 4 bases, there was a span of 21 bases. CDR1 is SNHLY, CDR2 FYNNEI, per germline. This CDR3 has 16 amino acids. For the CDR3, the DNA is TGTGCCAGCAGCCTACTTGGGCGGGTCTCTGGAGAGACCCAGTACTTC. It translates to CASSLLGRVSGETQYF.

The chain uses TRBV19 and TRBJ2-7; TRBD1 is a possible D gene (5 bases). The CDR3 length is 12 residues. V lost 8 bases, J lost 2 bases, and 10 bases lay in between. Germline values: CDR1 LNHDA, CDR2 SQIVND (reference sequence). The CDR3 protein is CASSQGPYEQYF. CDR3 DNA: TGTGCCAGTTCTCAGGGCCCCTACGAGCAGTACTTC.